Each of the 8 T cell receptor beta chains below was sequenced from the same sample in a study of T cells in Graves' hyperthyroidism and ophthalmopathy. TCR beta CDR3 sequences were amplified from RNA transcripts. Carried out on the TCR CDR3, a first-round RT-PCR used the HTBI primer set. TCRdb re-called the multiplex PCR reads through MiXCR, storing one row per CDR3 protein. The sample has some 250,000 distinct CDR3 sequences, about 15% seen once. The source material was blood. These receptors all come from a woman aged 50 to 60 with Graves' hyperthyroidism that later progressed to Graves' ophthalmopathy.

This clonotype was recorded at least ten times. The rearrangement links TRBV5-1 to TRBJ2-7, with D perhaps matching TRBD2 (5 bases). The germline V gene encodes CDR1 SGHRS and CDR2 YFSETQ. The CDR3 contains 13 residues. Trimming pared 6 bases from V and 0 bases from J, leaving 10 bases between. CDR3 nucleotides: TGCGCCAGCACGGGATGGAGCTCCTACGAGCAGTACTTC. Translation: CASTGWSSYEQYF.

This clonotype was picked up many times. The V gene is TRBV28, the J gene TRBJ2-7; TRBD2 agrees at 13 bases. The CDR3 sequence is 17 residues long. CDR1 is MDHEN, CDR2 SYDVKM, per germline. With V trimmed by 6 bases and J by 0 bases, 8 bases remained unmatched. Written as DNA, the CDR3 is TGTGCCAGCAGACGGACTAGCGGGAGTAGGGGCTCCTACGAGCAGTACTTC. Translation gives CASRRTSGSRGSYEQYF.

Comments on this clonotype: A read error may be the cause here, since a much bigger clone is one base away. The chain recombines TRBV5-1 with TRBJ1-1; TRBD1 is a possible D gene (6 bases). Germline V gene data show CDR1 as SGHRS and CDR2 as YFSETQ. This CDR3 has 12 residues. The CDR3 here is CASGLTGTEAFF. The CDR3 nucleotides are TGCGCCAGCGGCTTGACAGGCACTGAAGCTTTCTTT.

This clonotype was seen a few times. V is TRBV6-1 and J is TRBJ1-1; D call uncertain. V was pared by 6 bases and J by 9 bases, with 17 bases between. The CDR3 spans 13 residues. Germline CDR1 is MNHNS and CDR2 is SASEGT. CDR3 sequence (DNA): TGTGCCAGCAGCCACGGGTATAAGGGTAAAGCTTTCTTT. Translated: CASSHGYKGKAFF.

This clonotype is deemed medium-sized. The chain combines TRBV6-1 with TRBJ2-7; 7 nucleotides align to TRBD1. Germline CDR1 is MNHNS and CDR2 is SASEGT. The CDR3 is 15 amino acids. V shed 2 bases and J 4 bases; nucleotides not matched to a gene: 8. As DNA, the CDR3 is TGTGCCAGCAGTGAAAGGCCGGGACAGAATTACGAGCAGTACTTC. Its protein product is CASSERPGQNYEQYF.

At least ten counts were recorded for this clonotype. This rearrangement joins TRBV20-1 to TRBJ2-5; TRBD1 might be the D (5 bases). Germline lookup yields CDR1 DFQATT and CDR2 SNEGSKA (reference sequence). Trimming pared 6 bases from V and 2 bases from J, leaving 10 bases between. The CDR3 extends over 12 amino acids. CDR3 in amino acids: CSAAGWQETQYF. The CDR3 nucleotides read TGCAGTGCCGCAGGGTGGCAAGAGACCCAGTACTTC.

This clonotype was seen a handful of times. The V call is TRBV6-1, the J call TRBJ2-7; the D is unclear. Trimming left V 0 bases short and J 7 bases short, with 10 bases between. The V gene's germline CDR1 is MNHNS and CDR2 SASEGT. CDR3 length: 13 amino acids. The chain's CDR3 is CASSEAPPGEQYF. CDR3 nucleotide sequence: TGTGCCAGCAGTGAAGCACCTCCCGGAGAGCAGTACTTC.

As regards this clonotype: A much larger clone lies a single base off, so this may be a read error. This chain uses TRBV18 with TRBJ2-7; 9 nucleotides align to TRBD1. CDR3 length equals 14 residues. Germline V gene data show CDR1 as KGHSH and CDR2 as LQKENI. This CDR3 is CASSGPGQGYERYF. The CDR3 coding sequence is TGTGCCAGCTCAGGACCGGGACAGGGTTACGAGCGGTACTTC.